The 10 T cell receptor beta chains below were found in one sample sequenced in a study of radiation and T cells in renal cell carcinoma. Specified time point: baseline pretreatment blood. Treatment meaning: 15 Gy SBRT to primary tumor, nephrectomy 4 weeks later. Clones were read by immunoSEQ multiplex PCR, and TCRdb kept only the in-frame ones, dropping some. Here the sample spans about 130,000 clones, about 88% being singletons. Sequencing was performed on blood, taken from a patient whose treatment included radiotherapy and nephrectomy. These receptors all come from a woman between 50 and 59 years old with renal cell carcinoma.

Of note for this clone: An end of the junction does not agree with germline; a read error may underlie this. The CDR3 loop reads CAGSSPVGTQYF. The CDR3 nucleotides read TGTGCCGGCAGCTCCCCGGTCGGGACCCAGTACTTC. The chain uses TRBV11-2 and TRBJ2-5; D uncertain. This CDR3 contains 12 residues. Per germline, CDR1 SGHAT and CDR2 FQNNGV.

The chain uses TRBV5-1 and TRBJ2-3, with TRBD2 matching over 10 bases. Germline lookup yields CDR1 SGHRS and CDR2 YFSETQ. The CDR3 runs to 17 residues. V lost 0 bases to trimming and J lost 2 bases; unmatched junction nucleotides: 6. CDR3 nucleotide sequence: TGCGCCAGCAGCTTGGGGCTAGCGGGGGACCTCACAGATACGCAGTATTTT. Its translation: CASSLGLAGDLTDTQYF.

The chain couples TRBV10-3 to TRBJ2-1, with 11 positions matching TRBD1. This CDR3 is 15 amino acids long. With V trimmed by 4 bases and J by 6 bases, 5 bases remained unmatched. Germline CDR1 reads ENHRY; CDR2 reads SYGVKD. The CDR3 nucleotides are TGTGCCATCAGTGGGGACAGGGGGTCCACCAATGAGCAGTTCTTC. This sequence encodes CAISGDRGSTNEQFF.

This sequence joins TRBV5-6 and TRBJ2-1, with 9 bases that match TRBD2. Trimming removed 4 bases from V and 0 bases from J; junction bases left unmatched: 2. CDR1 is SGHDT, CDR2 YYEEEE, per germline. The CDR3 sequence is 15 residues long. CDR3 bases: TGTGCCAGCAGCCTTAGCGGGGGCTCCTACAATGAGCAGTTCTTC. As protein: CASSLSGGSYNEQFF.

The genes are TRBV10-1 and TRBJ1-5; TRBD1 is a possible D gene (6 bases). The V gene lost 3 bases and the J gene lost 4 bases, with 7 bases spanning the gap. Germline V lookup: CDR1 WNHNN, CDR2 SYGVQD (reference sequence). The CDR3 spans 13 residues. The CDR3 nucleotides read TGCGCCAGCAGTGAAGACAGGAATCAGCCCCAGCATTTT. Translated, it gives CASSEDRNQPQHF.

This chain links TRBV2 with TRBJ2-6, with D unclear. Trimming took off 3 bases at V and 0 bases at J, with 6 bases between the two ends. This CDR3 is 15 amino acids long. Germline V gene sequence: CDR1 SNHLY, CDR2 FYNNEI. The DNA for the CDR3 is TGTGCCAGCAGTGATTATAGCTCTGGGGCCAACGTCCTGACTTTC. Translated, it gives CASSDYSSGANVLTF.

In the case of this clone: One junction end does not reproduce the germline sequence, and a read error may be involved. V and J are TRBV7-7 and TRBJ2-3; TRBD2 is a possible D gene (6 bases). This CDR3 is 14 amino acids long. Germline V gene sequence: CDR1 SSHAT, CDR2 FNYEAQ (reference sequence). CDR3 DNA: TGTGCTAGCAGCGACGGGGGTAGCACAGATACGCAGTATTTT. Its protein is CASSDGGSTDTQYF.

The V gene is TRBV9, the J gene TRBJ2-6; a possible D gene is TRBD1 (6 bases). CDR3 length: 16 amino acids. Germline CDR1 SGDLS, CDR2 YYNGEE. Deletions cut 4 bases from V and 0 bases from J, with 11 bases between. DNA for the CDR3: TGTGCCAGCAGCCCCCGGACAGTCTCTGGGGCCAACGTCCTGACTTTC. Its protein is CASSPRTVSGANVLTF.

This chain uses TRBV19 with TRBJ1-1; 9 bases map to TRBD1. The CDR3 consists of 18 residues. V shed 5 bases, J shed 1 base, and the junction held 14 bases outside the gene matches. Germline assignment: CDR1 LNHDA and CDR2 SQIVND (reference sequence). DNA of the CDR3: TGTGCCAGTAGTTCCCTCTACCCCGGGACAGGGAGGAACACTGAAGCTTTCTTT. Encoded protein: CASSSLYPGTGRNTEAFF.

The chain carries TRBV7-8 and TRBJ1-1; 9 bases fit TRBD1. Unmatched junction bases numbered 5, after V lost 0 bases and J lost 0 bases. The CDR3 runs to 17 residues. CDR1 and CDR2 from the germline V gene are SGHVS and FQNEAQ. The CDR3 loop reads CASSLAPRQGVNTEAFF. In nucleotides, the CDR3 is TGTGCCAGCAGCTTAGCGCCCCGACAGGGGGTGAACACTGAAGCTTTCTTT.